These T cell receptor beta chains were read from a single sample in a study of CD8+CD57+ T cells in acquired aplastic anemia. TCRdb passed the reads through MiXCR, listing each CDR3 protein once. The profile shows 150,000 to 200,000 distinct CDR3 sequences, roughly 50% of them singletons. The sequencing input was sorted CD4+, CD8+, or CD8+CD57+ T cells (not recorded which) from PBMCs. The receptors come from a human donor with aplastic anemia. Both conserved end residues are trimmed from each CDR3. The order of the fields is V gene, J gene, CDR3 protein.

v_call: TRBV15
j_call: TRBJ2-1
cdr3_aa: ATSSRDSSYNEQF

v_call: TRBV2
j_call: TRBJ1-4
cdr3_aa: ATSGGGQIEKLF

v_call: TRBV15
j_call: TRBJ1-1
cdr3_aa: ATSRTGTEAF

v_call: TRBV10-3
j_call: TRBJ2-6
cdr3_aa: AISESGFSSGANVLT

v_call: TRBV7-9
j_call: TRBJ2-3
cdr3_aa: ASSRDRSTDTQY

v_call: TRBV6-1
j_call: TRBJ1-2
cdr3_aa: ASKNPTDYYGYT

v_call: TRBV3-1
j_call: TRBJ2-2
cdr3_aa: ASSRAQGPGELF

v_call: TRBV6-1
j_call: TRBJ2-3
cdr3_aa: ASSGQGRATDTQY

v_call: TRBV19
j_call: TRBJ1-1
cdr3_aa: ASSNPTYTEAF

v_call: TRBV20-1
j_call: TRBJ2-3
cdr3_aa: SAAQAGGNTDTQY

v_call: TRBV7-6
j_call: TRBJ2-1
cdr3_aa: ASSKLIAGGMDEQF

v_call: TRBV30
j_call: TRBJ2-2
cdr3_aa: AWSVTRGTGELV

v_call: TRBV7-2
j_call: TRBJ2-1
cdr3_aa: ASSLGSGGVREQF

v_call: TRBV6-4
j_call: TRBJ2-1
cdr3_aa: ASSDWFTGSYNEQF

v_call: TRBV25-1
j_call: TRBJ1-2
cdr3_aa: ASSDPIDYGYT

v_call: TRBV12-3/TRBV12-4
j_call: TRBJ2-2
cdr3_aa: ASSSSGTTGELF

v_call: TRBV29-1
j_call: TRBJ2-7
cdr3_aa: SVAPHPYEQY

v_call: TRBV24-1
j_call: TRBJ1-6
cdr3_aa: ATALYLSPLN

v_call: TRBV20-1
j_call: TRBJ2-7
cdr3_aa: SARDSGTYEQY

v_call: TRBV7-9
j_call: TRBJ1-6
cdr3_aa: ASSLAGNSPLH

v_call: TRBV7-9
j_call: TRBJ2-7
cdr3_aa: ASGRGLDYEQY

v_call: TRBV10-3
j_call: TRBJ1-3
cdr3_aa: AISPPEVGVIPGNTIY

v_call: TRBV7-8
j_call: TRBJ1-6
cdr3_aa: ASSLASGVGSPLH

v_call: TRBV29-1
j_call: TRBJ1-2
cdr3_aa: ATSALENYGYT

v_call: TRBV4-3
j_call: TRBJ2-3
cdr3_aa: ASSLTGTTDTQY

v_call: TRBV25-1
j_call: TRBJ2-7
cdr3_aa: ASAPGTAAYEQY

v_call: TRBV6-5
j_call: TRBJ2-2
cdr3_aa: ASSYSPPWGGELF

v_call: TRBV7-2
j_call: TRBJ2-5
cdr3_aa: ASSLGSAGETQY

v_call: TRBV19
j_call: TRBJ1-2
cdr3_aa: ASSLSAGYYGYT

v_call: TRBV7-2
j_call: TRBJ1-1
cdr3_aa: ASSFGDRRNTEAF

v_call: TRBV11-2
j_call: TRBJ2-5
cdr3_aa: ASGQGIQETQY

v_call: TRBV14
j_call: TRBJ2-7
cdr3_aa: ASSQSITGGYEQY

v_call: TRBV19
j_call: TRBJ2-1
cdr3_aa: ASSIVDGSTNEQF

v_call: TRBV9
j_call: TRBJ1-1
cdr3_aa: ASSVDSLQNTEAF

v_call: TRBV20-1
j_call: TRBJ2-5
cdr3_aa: SATGTSRPQETQY

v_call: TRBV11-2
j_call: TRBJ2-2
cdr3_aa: ASRAGLNTGELF

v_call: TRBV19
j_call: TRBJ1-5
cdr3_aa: ASSILGTGSNQPQH

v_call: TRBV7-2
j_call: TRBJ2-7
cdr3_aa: ASSLRTGGPYEQY

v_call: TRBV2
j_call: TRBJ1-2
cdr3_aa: ASRGTGNVVGYT

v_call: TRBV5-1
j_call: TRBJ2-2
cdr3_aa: ASSLADSTGELF

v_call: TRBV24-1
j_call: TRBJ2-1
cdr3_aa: ATSAVRVAGNEQF